The 21 T cell receptor beta chains given below trace back to one sample, sequenced in a study. TCRdb re-derived calls from the RT-PCR reads in MiXCR, one entry per CDR3 protein. This table holds around 700,000 distinct CDR3 sequences, 14% found once. The sequenced material came from memory CD4+ T cells from blood. These receptors all stem from a female donor in good health, serving as a healthy control.

V gene TRBV12-3 or TRBV12-4 combines with J gene TRBJ1-2; D possibly corresponds to TRBD1 (5 bases). The CDR3 extends over 11 amino acids. The V gene lost 9 bases and the J gene lost 4 bases, with 9 bases spanning the gap. The CDR3 nucleotides are TGTGCCAGTCATGGGGGCTATGGCTACACCTTC. Translated: CASHGGYGYTF.

The chain recombines TRBV11-2 with TRBJ2-1; 11 bases are a match to TRBD2. The V segment lost 5 bases and the J segment 7 bases; nucleotides outside the gene matches: 7. CDR1 is SGHAT, CDR2 FQNNGV, per germline. The CDR3 is 15 amino acids. Written as DNA, the CDR3 is TGTGCCAGCAGCGATACTAGCGGGAGCCAGAATGAGCAGTTCTTC. Protein sequence: CASSDTSGSQNEQFF.

The chain carries TRBV9 and TRBJ2-6; 11 nucleotides agree with TRBD1. Germline values: CDR1 SGDLS, CDR2 YYNGEE. CDR3 length: 20 residues. The junction had 11 bases not matched to a gene; V was cut back by 0 bases and J by 3 bases. The CDR3 DNA sequence: TGTGCCAGCAGCGTAGGAGTTTACAGGACAGGGGGCTTTGGGGCCAACGTCCTGACTTTC. Translation gives CASSVGVYRTGGFGANVLTF.

This clonotype occurred many times. The chain uses TRBV7-3 and TRBJ2-1; D perhaps matches TRBD2 (5 bases). This CDR3 contains 14 residues. Trimming cost V 5 bases and J 7 bases, with 15 bases left between them. Germline lookup yields CDR1 SGHTA and CDR2 FQGTGA. The CDR3 loop reads CASSPRATGNEQFF. The DNA for the CDR3 is TGTGCCAGCAGCCCGAGGGCTACGGGGAATGAGCAGTTCTTC.

CDR3 region: CASSLRVIYEQYF. In DNA, the CDR3 is TGTGCCAGCAGCCTCCGCGTCATCTACGAGCAGTACTTC. The chain is built from TRBV7-2 and TRBJ2-7; the D is unclear. Germline CDR1 SGHTA, CDR2 FQGNSA. The CDR3 runs to 13 residues. Trimming shortened V by 5 bases and J by 3 bases, and 11 bases separated the two germline ends.

Details on this clonotype: A much larger clone lies one base from this, so it may be a read error. This rearrangement joins TRBV5-1 to TRBJ2-2; TRBD1 matches at 8 bases. Germline CDR1 reads SGHRS; CDR2 reads YFSETQ. CDR3 length equals 17 residues. CDR3 nucleotides: TGCGCCAGCAGCTATTACCGACAGGGGCTGGGCACCGGGGAGCTGCTTTTT. Translation: CASSYYRQGLGTGELLF.

This clonotype was observed a handful of times. The chain links TRBV18 to TRBJ1-5; maybe TRBD1 (5 bases). The germline V gene has CDR1 KGHSH and CDR2 LQKENI. Deletions cut 3 bases from V and 8 bases from J, with 11 bases between. The CDR3 has 13 amino acids. Here the CDR3 reads CASSPQGGEPQHF. In DNA, the CDR3 is TGTGCCAGCTCACCGCAGGGTGGCGAGCCCCAGCATTTT.

The chain carries TRBV7-2 and TRBJ2-7, with D possibly TRBD2 on 6 matching bases. The CDR3 spans 15 residues. V gave up 5 bases and J gave up 3 bases, with 17 bases separating them. Germline V gene lookup returns CDR1 SGHTA and CDR2 FQGNSA. The CDR3 coding sequence is TGTGCCAGCAGCCCCCGGCCGGCGGGGAGCTACGAGCAGTACTTC. It is translated as CASSPRPAGSYEQYF.

This clonotype was seen repeatedly, ten times or more. This chain connects TRBV5-1 to TRBJ2-5, with TRBD1 identical over 11 bases. V shed 3 bases and J 5 bases; nucleotides not matched to a gene: 0. Germline V lookup: CDR1 SGHRS, CDR2 YFSETQ. The CDR3 is 13 amino acids. The CDR3 spells CASSWDRGETQYF. The DNA of the CDR3 is TGCGCCAGCAGCTGGGACAGGGGGGAGACCCAGTACTTC.

The J gene is TRBJ1-4, the V gene TRBV7-2; maybe TRBD1 (6 bases). This CDR3 region has 15 residues. V lost 1 base, J lost 2 bases, and 8 bases lay in between. Germline V gene data show CDR1 as SGHTA and CDR2 as FQGNSA. The CDR3 here is CASSLDQGTNEKLFF. The CDR3 DNA reads as TGTGCCAGCAGCTTAGATCAGGGGACTAATGAAAAACTGTTTTTT.

A few counts support this clonotype. The V gene is TRBV6-5, the J gene TRBJ1-2; D is ambiguous. Looked up from germline, CDR1 is MNHEY and CDR2 is SVGAGI. V shed 6 bases and J shed 5 bases, with 10 bases lying between them. The CDR3 is 12 amino acids. CDR3 sequence (DNA): TGTGCCAGCAGGGTCGGAGGGTATGGCTACACCTTC. Translation gives CASRVGGYGYTF.

The rearrangement uses TRBV12-3 or TRBV12-4 and TRBJ2-7; D unresolved. The V and J ends lost 8 bases and 0 bases respectively, with 11 bases between them. The CDR3 is 13 amino acids. The CDR3 coding sequence is TGTGCCAGCGGGCAGGCCTACTCCTACGAGCAGTACTTC. Translating it yields CASGQAYSYEQYF.

This clonotype appeared many times. The V gene is TRBV6-5, the J gene TRBJ1-6, with D possibly being TRBD1 (6 bases). V lost 2 bases, J lost 10 bases, and 12 bases lay in between. CDR1 and CDR2 (germline): MNHEY, SVGAGI. The CDR3 loop spans 14 amino acids. The CDR3 nucleotides read TGTGCCAGCAGTTACGACAGGATCCAATCACCCCTCCACTTT. Its protein product is CASSYDRIQSPLHF.

Details on this clonotype: A read error is possible here, since a much larger clone lies one base away. CDR3 nucleotides: TGTTCCAGCAGCTCCCTTGTAGGGACAAGCTATGGCTACACCTTC. It specifies CSSSSLVGTSYGYTF. The rearrangement links TRBV7-9 to TRBJ1-2; D is perhaps TRBD1 (6 bases). CDR1 is SEHNR and CDR2 is FQNEAQ in the germline V gene (reference sequence). The CDR3 runs 15 residues. The full variable domain, completed using reference TRBV7-9 and TRBJ1-2, is DTGVSQNPRHKITKRGQNVTFRCDPISEHNRLYWYRQTLGQGPEFLTYFQNEAQLEKSRLLSDRFSAERPKGSFSTLEIQRTEQGDSAMYLCSSSSLVGTSYGYTFGSGTRLTVV.

The table lists this clonotype with a few counts. The chain has TRBV3-1 and TRBJ1-2, with TRBD1 as a possible D gene (6 bases). This CDR3 is 12 amino acids long. Germline CDR1 and CDR2: LGHDT and YNNKEL (reference sequence). V lost 2 bases to trimming and J lost 6 bases, with 7 bases between them. DNA of the CDR3: TGTGCCAGCAGCCAACGGGGGCATGGCTACACCTTC. This translates into CASSQRGHGYTF.

The gene calls are TRBV20-1 and TRBJ2-5; D is ambiguous. This CDR3 spans 11 amino acids. CDR1 and CDR2 from the germline V gene are DFQATT and SNEGSKA (reference sequence). Trimming took 5 bases from V and 2 from J, leaving 6 bases between them. In DNA form, the CDR3 reads TGCAGTGCTCCCCTACAAGAGACCCAGTACTTC. It yields the protein CSAPLQETQYF.

This clonotype came up many times. V gene TRBV20-1 combines with J gene TRBJ2-3; possible D gene TRBD2, 5 bases. The CDR3 contains 13 residues. CDR1 DFQATT and CDR2 SNEGSKA come from the germline V gene (reference sequence). The V end lost 3 bases, the J end lost 0 bases, and 7 bases lay between the germline ends. DNA for the CDR3: TGCAGTGCTAGGTGGGAGAGCACAGATACGCAGTATTTT. Translation: CSARWESTDTQYF.

This clonotype was seen at least ten times. The rearrangement uses TRBV7-2 and TRBJ2-5; TRBD1 aligns across 7 bases. The CDR3 sequence is 13 residues long. Looked up from germline, CDR1 is SGHTA and CDR2 is FQGNSA. V lost 8 bases, J lost 4 bases, and 7 bases stayed unmatched. The CDR3 spells CASSKYRGETQYF. DNA for the CDR3: TGTGCCAGCTCAAAGTACAGGGGAGAGACCCAGTACTTC.

This clonotype was seen a few times. This chain uses TRBV12-3 or TRBV12-4 with TRBJ1-2; 8 nucleotides line up with TRBD1. This CDR3 has 15 residues. V lost 5 bases, J lost 3 bases, and 8 bases stayed unmatched. The CDR3 region is CASSPGQGGYYGYTF. The CDR3 nucleotides read TGTGCCAGCAGTCCCGGACAGGGTGGTTACTATGGCTACACCTTC.

The chain has TRBV20-1 and TRBJ2-7; D is possibly TRBD2 (6 bases). Per the germline V gene, CDR1 is DFQATT and CDR2 is SNEGSKA (reference sequence). With 4 bases removed from V and 4 bases from J, the gap between germline ends came to 17 bases. This CDR3 is 14 amino acids long. The CDR3 reads CSAISGGSNYEQYF. As DNA, the CDR3 is TGCAGTGCTATATCCGGGGGATCCAATTACGAGCAGTACTTC.

This clonotype has just a few counts. The CDR3 nucleotides are TGTGCCAGCAGTTACAGATCGCGTAGCGAGCAGTACTTC. Residues: CASSYRSRSEQYF. V gene TRBV6-5 combines with J gene TRBJ2-7; D call uncertain. V lost 2 bases, J lost 6 bases, and 11 bases lay in between. CDR1 is MNHEY, CDR2 SVGAGI, per germline. This CDR3 comprises 13 residues.